A single sample gave rise to the 20 T cell receptor beta chains below, sequenced in a study of T-cell memory formation after mild COVID-19. Via MiXCR, TCRdb re-called the 5' RACE reads, giving one row per CDR3 protein. The table lists 360,000 or so distinct CDR3 sequences, 25% to 30% of them singletons. Sequenced sample: PBMCs or a T cell subset sorted from them (not recorded which). All receptors derive from an adult woman who had mild COVID-19 (a few samples of this study predate the infection). Cell type and time point are not known.

The chain couples TRBV28 to TRBJ1-1; D not certain. This CDR3 contains 16 residues. Germline V lookup: CDR1 MDHEN, CDR2 SYDVKM. The ends were cut back, 2 bases at V and 0 bases at J, with 13 bases in the middle. The CDR3 DNA is TGTGCCAGCAGTTTAAATGGAGAAGATCTGAACACTGAAGCTTTCTTT. It is translated as CASSLNGEDLNTEAFF.

This clonotype was observed a few times. The J gene is TRBJ2-3, the V gene TRBV7-6; 7 bases are a match to TRBD2. V dropped 3 bases and J dropped 8; count of bases not matched to a gene: 8. The CDR3 loop spans 14 amino acids. Germline CDR1 SGHVS, CDR2 FNYEAQ. CDR3 sequence (DNA): TGTGCCAGCAGCTTTTGGGGGAGGGCGCTTACGCAGTATTTT. Translated, it gives CASSFWGRALTQYF. Full variable domain (rest looked up from reference TRBV7-6 and TRBJ2-3): GAGVSQSPRYKVTKRGQDVALRCDPISGHVSLYWYRQALGQGPEFLTYFNYEAQQDKSGLPNDRFSAERPEGSISTLTIQRTEQRDSAMYRCASSFWGRALTQYFGPGTRLTVL.

This clonotype turned up a few times. The CDR3 DNA reads as TGTGCCAGCAGCTTAGAAGCAGGGGTAGTGGCCGAGCAGTACTTC. Encoded protein: CASSLEAGVVAEQYF. This chain connects TRBV11-2 to TRBJ2-7; TRBD1 might be the D (6 bases). V was clipped by 0 bases and J by 6 bases, with 15 bases between them. CDR3 length equals 15 residues. Germline V CDR1 and CDR2: SGHAT, FQNNGV.

J is TRBJ2-2 and V is TRBV20-1; 8 nucleotides align to TRBD2. V was pared by 2 bases and J by 5 bases, with 10 bases of the junction left unmatched. The CDR3 consists of 16 residues. CDR1 is DFQATT, CDR2 SNEGSKA, per germline (reference sequence). CDR3 amino acids: CSARSRGGWGTGELFF. The CDR3 DNA is TGCAGTGCTAGAAGCCGCGGGGGGTGGGGGACCGGGGAGCTGTTTTTT.

The rearrangement links TRBV15 to TRBJ2-2; TRBD2 is a possible D gene (6 bases). Germline V gene lookup returns CDR1 LNHNV and CDR2 YYDKDF (reference sequence). Trimming took off 5 bases at V and 1 base at J, with 17 bases between the two ends. The CDR3 length is 17 residues. In nucleotides, the CDR3 is TGTGCCACCAGCCCCCCGGAGGGAACAGGGAACACCGGGGAGCTGTTTTTT. This sequence encodes CATSPPEGTGNTGELFF.

This clonotype was recorded a few times. The chain employs TRBV7-9 and TRBJ2-5; TRBD2 matches at 10 bases. This CDR3 contains 15 residues. Trimming at V came to 5 bases and at J to 3 bases, leaving 6 bases not matched to a gene. Looked up from germline, CDR1 is SEHNR and CDR2 is FQNEAQ (reference sequence). The CDR3 region is CASSPTLAGEETQYF. CDR3 sequence (DNA): TGTGCCAGCAGCCCTACTCTAGCGGGGGAAGAGACCCAGTACTTC.

This clonotype has more than one count but fewer than ten. The chain links TRBV6-2 or TRBV6-3 to TRBJ2-7; TRBD1 matches at 7 bases. There are 15 residues in the CDR3. The ends lost 0 bases at V and 4 bases at J; junction bases unmatched: 6. Germline loops: CDR1 MNHEY, CDR2 SVGEGT. For the CDR3, the DNA is TGTGCCAGCAGTTACTCGGACAGGACTCATTACGAGCAGTACTTC. Residues: CASSYSDRTHYEQYF.

In this sample, this clonotype turned up a few times. The rearrangement links TRBV7-2 to TRBJ2-7; 13 bases agree with TRBD2. This CDR3 is built from 18 residues. The V segment lost 4 bases and the J segment 4 bases; nucleotides outside the gene matches: 13. Germline V lookup: CDR1 SGHTA, CDR2 FQGNSA. Here the CDR3 reads CASSSYPTSGRERYEQYF. DNA for the CDR3: TGTGCCAGCAGCTCTTACCCCACTAGCGGGAGGGAACGGTACGAGCAGTACTTC. The full variable domain, with the rest looked up from reference TRBV7-2 and TRBJ2-7, is GAGVSQSPSNKVTEKGKDVELRCDPISGHTALYWYRQSLGQGLEFLIYFQGNSAPDKSGLPSDRFSAERTGGSVSTLTIQRTQQEDSAVYLCASSSYPTSGRERYEQYFGPGTRLTVT.

V is TRBV5-5 and J is TRBJ2-3; 14 bases are shared with TRBD2. The CDR3 is made up of 20 amino acids. Germline-derived CDR1 and CDR2 are SGHKS and YYEKEE (reference sequence). V shed 0 bases and J 3 bases; nucleotides not matched to a gene: 12. The CDR3 nucleotides read TGTGCCAGCAGCTTGGCCCCCGGGACTAGCGGGGGAAGTTGGACAGATACGCAGTATTTT. This codes for CASSLAPGTSGGSWTDTQYF.

The gene calls are TRBV4-3 and TRBJ1-2; D might be TRBD1 (5 bases). Germline V gene data show CDR1 as LGHNA and CDR2 as YSLEER. V lost 0 bases to trimming and J lost 4 bases, with 12 bases between them. The CDR3 spans 15 residues. The CDR3 spells CASSQDWSGSYGYTF. The CDR3 DNA is TGCGCCAGCAGCCAAGACTGGTCAGGGAGCTATGGCTACACCTTC.

The rearrangement links TRBV7-9 to TRBJ2-3; D is unclear. The CDR3 runs 14 residues. CDR1 is SEHNR and CDR2 is FQNEAQ in the germline V gene (reference sequence). The V end lost 1 base, the J end lost 2 bases, and 7 bases lay between the germline ends. The CDR3 DNA follows: TGTGCCAGCAGCTTAGGGTGGTCCACAGATACGCAGTATTTT. Residues: CASSLGWSTDTQYF. Combining the CDR3 with reference TRBV7-9 and TRBJ2-3 gives the whole variable domain DTGVSQNPRHKITKRGQNVTFRCDPISEHNRLYWYRQTLGQGPEFLTYFQNEAQLEKSRLLSDRFSAERPKGSFSTLEIQRTEQGDSAMYLCASSLGWSTDTQYFGPGTRLTVL.

Comment on this clonotype: The junction does not match germline at one end; this may be a read error. The rearrangement uses TRBV6-2 or TRBV6-3 and TRBJ1-2; unclear D gene. The CDR3 sequence is 13 residues long. CDR1 MNHEY and CDR2 SVGEGT come from the germline V gene. The CDR3 protein is CASSHPGGQSTSF. DNA for the CDR3: TGTGCCAGCAGTCACCCCGGTGGGCAATCCACCTCCTTC.

This clonotype was counted once. V is TRBV4-1 and J is TRBJ2-1, with 10 nucleotides matching TRBD2. Germline V lookup: CDR1 MGHRA, CDR2 YSYEKL. With V trimmed by 3 bases and J by 5 bases, 7 bases remained unmatched. This CDR3 has 16 amino acids. Written as DNA, the CDR3 is TGCGCCAGCAGCCACTTAGGACTAGCGGAACACAATGAGCAGTTCTTC. Translated, it gives CASSHLGLAEHNEQFF.

This chain uses TRBV24-1 with TRBJ2-1; D remains ambiguous. The CDR3 is 13 residues long. With 3 bases removed from V and 4 bases from J, the gap between germline ends came to 6 bases. The V gene's germline CDR1 is KGHDR and CDR2 SFDVKD. CDR3 protein: CATSDTEYNEQFF. For the CDR3, the DNA is TGTGCCACCAGTGATACGGAATACAATGAGCAGTTCTTC.

This clonotype has at least ten counts. V and J are TRBV5-1 and TRBJ1-2; tentative D call: TRBD1 (6 bases). This CDR3 is 14 amino acids long. Trimming took off 4 bases at V and 5 bases at J, with 15 bases between the two ends. The germline gives CDR1 SGHRS, CDR2 YFSETQ. CDR3 in DNA: TGCGCCAGCAGCCCCCTGGACAGTTTTTATGGCTACACCTTC. As protein: CASSPLDSFYGYTF. Based on the CDR3 plus reference TRBV5-1 and TRBJ1-2, the full variable domain is KAGVTQTPRYLIKTRGQQVTLSCSPISGHRSVSWYQQTPGQGLQFLFEYFSETQRNKGNFPGRFSGRQFSNSRSEMNVSTLELGDSALYLCASSPLDSFYGYTFGSGTRLTVV.

This sequence joins TRBV7-9 and TRBJ2-1; unclear D gene. This CDR3 has 15 amino acids. Per germline, CDR1 SEHNR and CDR2 FQNEAQ (reference sequence). V dropped 2 bases and J dropped 0 bases, with 8 bases sitting between them. The CDR3 loop is CASSLNQVSYNEQFF. In DNA form, the CDR3 reads TGTGCCAGCAGCTTAAATCAGGTCTCCTACAATGAGCAGTTCTTC.

The chain employs TRBV20-1 and TRBJ2-3, with TRBD1 identical over 10 bases. This CDR3 spans 13 amino acids. The junction had 2 bases not matched to a gene; V was cut back by 4 bases and J by 4 bases. Germline assignment: CDR1 DFQATT and CDR2 SNEGSKA (reference sequence). CDR3 DNA: TGCAGTGCTACGGGACAGGGGCCAGATACGCAGTATTTT. Translation gives CSATGQGPDTQYF.

V and J are TRBV7-9 and TRBJ2-1; the D gene is possibly TRBD2 (6 bases). CDR1 and CDR2 from the germline V gene are SEHNR and FQNEAQ (reference sequence). V lost 10 bases and J lost 1, with 14 bases in between. This CDR3 region has 14 residues. CDR3 in amino acids: CATDSSESYNEQFF. Here the CDR3 DNA reads TGTGCCACCGACTCTAGCGAGTCCTACAATGAGCAGTTCTTC.

The J gene is TRBJ2-3, the V gene TRBV7-8; D is ambiguous. Per germline, CDR1 SGHVS and CDR2 FQNEAQ. Trimming took 3 bases from V and 12 from J, leaving 16 bases between them. CDR3 length equals 13 residues. The CDR3 region has the DNA TGTGCCAGCAGCTTGATGGAGCGACACTATCAGTATTTT. The encoded protein is CASSLMERHYQYF.

This rearrangement joins TRBV20-1 to TRBJ1-5; no clear D. CDR1 is DFQATT, CDR2 SNEGSKA, per germline (reference sequence). The CDR3 length is 12 residues. Trimming cost V 1 base and J 5 bases, with 6 bases left between them. CDR3 sequence reads: CSARVGDQPQHF. CDR3 sequence (DNA): TGCAGTGCTAGAGTCGGCGATCAGCCCCAGCATTTT.